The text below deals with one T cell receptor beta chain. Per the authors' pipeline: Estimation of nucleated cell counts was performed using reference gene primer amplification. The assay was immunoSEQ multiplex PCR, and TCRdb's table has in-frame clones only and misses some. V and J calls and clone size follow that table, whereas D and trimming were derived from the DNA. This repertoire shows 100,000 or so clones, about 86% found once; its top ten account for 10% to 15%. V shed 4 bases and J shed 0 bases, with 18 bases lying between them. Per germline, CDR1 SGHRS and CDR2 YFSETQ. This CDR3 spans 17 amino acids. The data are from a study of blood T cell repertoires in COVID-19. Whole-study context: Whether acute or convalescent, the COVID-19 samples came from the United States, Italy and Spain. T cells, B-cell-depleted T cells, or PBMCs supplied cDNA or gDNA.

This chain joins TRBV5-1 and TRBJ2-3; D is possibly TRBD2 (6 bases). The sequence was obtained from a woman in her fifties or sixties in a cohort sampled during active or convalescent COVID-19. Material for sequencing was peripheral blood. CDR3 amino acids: CASSPLVAGLSTDTQYF. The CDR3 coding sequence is TGCGCCAGCAGCCCGCTGGTCGCGGGGCTTAGCACAGATACGCAGTATTTT.